The 19 T cell receptor beta chains below come from one sample, sequenced in a study of cytomegalovirus exposure and HLA in healthy donors. PCR used 60 Vbeta primers and 13 Jbeta primers. Profiled with immunoSEQ multiplex PCR; TCRdb holds only in-frame clones, not every one. The table has about 140,000 clones, about 78% seen once. The sequencing sample was made of PBMCs. The receptors originated from a man aged 35 to 55 in good health and CMV-seropositive.

The chain recombines TRBV6-1 with TRBJ2-1; D may be TRBD1 (5 bases). V shed 2 bases and J shed 7 bases, with 15 bases lying between them. The germline V gene encodes CDR1 MNHNS and CDR2 SASEGT. The CDR3 has 15 residues. CDR3 in DNA: TGTGCCAGCAGTGAACTCGGGCAGGGTGGTAATGAGCAGTTCTTC. Amino acid sequence: CASSELGQGGNEQFF.

The CDR3 DNA is TGTGCCAGCAGTCGTGGGGGACAGGGTACTGAAGCTTTCTTT. Translating gives CASSRGGQGTEAFF. The chain joins TRBV7-3 to TRBJ1-1; the match to TRBD1 covers 9 bases. The CDR3 loop spans 14 amino acids. CDR1 and CDR2 (germline): SGHTA, FQGTGA. V lost 6 bases, J lost 5 bases, and 7 bases stayed unmatched.

In this sample, this clone turned up a few times. The chain combines TRBV10-1 with TRBJ2-7; 9 bases align to TRBD1. Germline assignment: CDR1 WNHNN and CDR2 SYGVQD (reference sequence). This CDR3 is built from 15 residues. The V gene end was trimmed by 0 bases and the J gene end by 3 bases; junction bases not matched to a gene: 3. The CDR3 region is CASSESGDRVYEQYF. The CDR3 DNA follows: TGCGCCAGCAGTGAGTCGGGGGACAGGGTCTACGAGCAGTACTTC.

This clone has more than one count but fewer than ten. V is TRBV5-1 and J is TRBJ2-7; 8 bases line up with TRBD2. Trimming removed 1 base from V and 2 bases from J; junction bases left unmatched: 11. The length of the CDR3 is 17 residues. The germline gives CDR1 SGHRS, CDR2 YFSETQ. CDR3 sequence (DNA): TGCGCCAGCAGCTTGAGGGTTAGCGGGGTTCCACCCTACGAGCAGTACTTC. Its translation: CASSLRVSGVPPYEQYF.

The chain links TRBV28 to TRBJ2-3; a weak D match, TRBD1 (6 bases). V lost 2 bases and J 5 bases, leaving 8 bases between the germline ends. The CDR3 loop spans 13 amino acids. The germline V gene encodes CDR1 MDHEN and CDR2 SYDVKM. CDR3 nucleotides: TGTGCCAGCAGTTTACCAGGGGTAGATACGCAGTATTTT. Its protein product is CASSLPGVDTQYF.

This clone came up a few times. This sequence joins TRBV19 and TRBJ1-5; TRBD1 matches at 8 bases. V shed 5 bases, J shed 4 bases, and the junction held 7 bases outside the gene matches. Germline V gene sequence: CDR1 LNHDA, CDR2 SQIVND (reference sequence). This CDR3 comprises 15 residues. The CDR3 loop is CASSSDRVSNQPQHF. The CDR3, as DNA: TGTGCCAGTAGTTCGGACAGGGTTTCTAATCAGCCCCAGCATTTT.

The chain carries TRBV19 and TRBJ2-7; 9 nucleotides line up with TRBD1. This CDR3 is built from 15 residues. V lost 5 bases, J lost 3 bases, and 8 bases stayed unmatched. Germline V gene sequence: CDR1 LNHDA, CDR2 SQIVND (reference sequence). The CDR3 spells CASSFGTGTLYEQYF. In DNA, the CDR3 is TGTGCCAGTAGTTTCGGGACAGGGACCCTCTACGAGCAGTACTTC.

On this clone: This sample includes further DNA sequences coding for the same CDR3. The CDR3 sequence: CASSLAGGANTEAFF. DNA of the CDR3: TGCGCCAGCAGCTTGGCCGGAGGGGCGAACACTGAAGCTTTCTTT. The rearrangement joins TRBV5-1 to TRBJ1-1; the D gene is possibly TRBD1 (5 bases). CDR1 SGHRS and CDR2 YFSETQ come from the germline V gene. The CDR3 covers 15 residues. The V end was cut by 0 bases, the J end by 1 base, with 10 bases between.

This chain joins TRBV5-6 and TRBJ2-3; possibly TRBD2 for D (6 bases). V shed 0 bases and J shed 2 bases, with 13 bases lying between them. Germline V CDR1 and CDR2: SGHDT, YYEEEE. The CDR3 has 16 residues. The CDR3 region is CASSLERERDTDTQYF. In nucleotides, the CDR3 is TGTGCCAGCAGCTTGGAACGGGAGAGGGACACAGATACGCAGTATTTT.

V gene TRBV21-1 combines with J gene TRBJ1-3. TRBV21-1 is an annotated pseudogene. The CDR3 sequence is 14 residues long. DNA of the CDR3: TGTGCCAGCAGCAAAACTAGGCGGGGAAACACCATATATTTT. Protein: CASSKTRRGNTIYF.

The chain employs TRBV7-2 and TRBJ2-7; no clear D gene. The CDR3 is 15 residues long. Deletions cut 3 bases from V and 0 bases from J, with 12 bases between. Germline V gene sequence: CDR1 SGHTA, CDR2 FQGNSA. CDR3 loop: CASSFAGTYSYEQYF. The CDR3 DNA follows: TGTGCCAGCAGCTTTGCCGGTACGTACTCCTACGAGCAGTACTTC.

This clone was seen more than once but under ten times. The chain joins TRBV7-9 to TRBJ2-1; 8 positions agree with TRBD1. The V gene's germline CDR1 is SEHNR and CDR2 FQNEAQ (reference sequence). Trimming took 1 base from V and 8 from J; bases not matched to a gene: 7. This CDR3 comprises 15 residues. The CDR3 loop reads CASSLVRTGRDEQFF. For the CDR3, the DNA is TGTGCCAGCAGCTTAGTACGGACAGGGCGCGATGAGCAGTTCTTC.

The chain combines TRBV12-5 with TRBJ2-5; perhaps TRBD1 as D (6 bases). The V end was cut by 7 bases, the J end by 4 bases, with 22 bases between. In germline, CDR1 is LGHNT, CDR2 FRNRAP. CDR3 length: 16 amino acids. The CDR3 DNA reads as TGTGCTAGTGCCCTCTACCACAGGGTGGGTAGAGAGACCCAGTACTTC. Translating gives CASALYHRVGRETQYF.

This rearrangement joins TRBV30 to TRBJ1-5, with D perhaps TRBD1 (6 bases). CDR1 and CDR2 from the germline V gene are GTSNPN and SVGIG (reference sequence). CDR3 size: 14 residues. V was shortened by 3 bases and J by 6 bases, with 15 bases between the two germline ends. This chain's CDR3 is CAWSTGVGGQPQHF. The CDR3 coding sequence is TGTGCCTGGAGCACCGGAGTAGGGGGTCAGCCCCAGCATTTT.

The chain carries TRBV5-1 and TRBJ2-7; D uncertain. V was cut by 3 bases and J by 0 bases, with 4 bases left in between. Germline V lookup: CDR1 SGHRS, CDR2 YFSETQ. The CDR3 runs to 12 residues. CDR3 region: CASSSSSYEQYF. DNA for the CDR3: TGCGCCAGCAGCTCCAGCTCCTACGAGCAGTACTTC.

The genes are TRBV7-9 and TRBJ1-1; a possible D gene is TRBD1 (6 bases). This CDR3 spans 14 amino acids. The V gene lost 2 bases and the J gene lost 5 bases, with 12 bases spanning the gap. Germline V CDR1 and CDR2: SEHNR, FQNEAQ (reference sequence). DNA of the CDR3: TGTGCCAGCAGCTTACACAGGGAGGGGACTGAAGCTTTCTTT. Amino acid sequence: CASSLHREGTEAFF.

The CDR3 DNA follows: TGTGCCAGCTCACCAGCGCTAGCGGGAAACCAAGAGACCCAGTACTTC. It encodes CASSPALAGNQETQYF. The chain is built from TRBV18 and TRBJ2-5, with 9 bases aligning to TRBD2. J was trimmed by 0 bases and V by 2 bases; bases with no gene match: 4. The CDR3 covers 16 residues. From germline, CDR1 is KGHSH and CDR2 LQKENI.

The CDR3 DNA follows: TGCGCCAGCAGTGAGTTCGCCGGGACTAGCGATTTACTTTACGAGCAGTACTTC. Translated: CASSEFAGTSDLLYEQYF. V and J are TRBV10-1 and TRBJ2-5, with 10 bases lining up with TRBD2. The assigned J gene may be wrong: the sequence end matches TRBJ2-7 better. This CDR3 has 18 amino acids. Per germline, CDR1 WNHNN and CDR2 SYGVQD (reference sequence).

This chain connects TRBV11-3 to TRBJ2-1, with 12 bases identical to TRBD2. Looked up from germline, CDR1 is SGHNT and CDR2 is YENEEA. This CDR3 has 15 amino acids. J gave up 5 bases and V 5 bases, and 4 bases lay outside the gene matches. The chain's CDR3 is CASSDRTSGNNEQFF. DNA for the CDR3: TGTGCCAGCAGCGATCGGACTAGCGGGAACAATGAGCAGTTCTTC.